Shown below are 21 T cell receptor beta chains from a single sample sequenced in a study of blood T cell repertoires in COVID-19. Sequencing was performed with immunoSEQ multiplex PCR; in TCRdb, only in-frame clones are kept and a portion is missing. Here the sample spans roughly 200,000 clones, around 88% being singletons. Sequenced material: peripheral blood. The receptors come from a man aged 35-49 years with active or convalescent COVID-19.

The chain combines TRBV20-1 with TRBJ2-7, with TRBD2 as a possible D gene (5 bases). The germline V gene encodes CDR1 DFQATT and CDR2 SNEGSKA (reference sequence). V was pared by 6 bases and J by 0 bases, with 18 bases between. The CDR3 is made up of 15 amino acids. CDR3 sequence: CSASILDKASYEQYF. The CDR3 nucleotides read TGCAGTGCCAGTATACTAGATAAGGCCTCCTACGAGCAGTACTTC.

The rearrangement joins TRBV19 to TRBJ1-1, with D perhaps matching TRBD1 (6 bases). Germline CDR1 and CDR2: LNHDA and SQIVND (reference sequence). The CDR3 has 14 amino acids. Trimming stripped 6 bases from V and 0 bases from J, with 11 bases between. CDR3 loop: CASRTTGLNTEAFF. In DNA, the CDR3 is TGTGCCAGTAGGACGACAGGATTGAACACTGAAGCTTTCTTT. Drawing the rest from reference TRBV19 and TRBJ1-1, the complete variable domain is DGGITQSPKYLFRKEGQNVTLSCEQNLNHDAMYWYRQDPGQGLRLIYYSQIVNDFQKGDIAEGYSVSREKKESFPLTVTSAQKNPTAFYLCASRTTGLNTEAFFGQGTRLTVV.

This clone was counted a single time. The chain links TRBV19 to TRBJ2-3; 11 bases agree with TRBD1. This CDR3 region has 17 residues. Germline V gene lookup returns CDR1 LNHDA and CDR2 SQIVND (reference sequence). V was clipped by 3 bases and J by 0 bases; unmatched bases: 5. This CDR3 reads CASSIGDRGTSTDTQYF. CDR3 nucleotides: TGTGCCAGTAGTATTGGGGACAGGGGGACCAGCACAGATACGCAGTATTTT. Based on the CDR3 plus reference TRBV19 and TRBJ2-3, the full variable domain is DGGITQSPKYLFRKEGQNVTLSCEQNLNHDAMYWYRQDPGQGLRLIYYSQIVNDFQKGDIAEGYSVSREKKESFPLTVTSAQKNPTAFYLCASSIGDRGTSTDTQYFGPGTRLTVL.

Note on this clone: The junction departs from the called germline gene at one end, perhaps through a read error. J is TRBJ1-2 and V is TRBV6-1; TRBD1 agrees at 10 bases. There are 14 residues in the CDR3. From germline, CDR1 is MNHNS and CDR2 SASEGT. CDR3: CASTEYGTGVGYTF. The DNA for the CDR3 is TGTGCCAGCACTGAATATGGGACAGGGGTCGGCTACACCTTC.

The V call is TRBV15, the J call TRBJ2-1; 7 nucleotides line up with TRBD1. The CDR3 covers 14 residues. CDR1 is LNHNV, CDR2 YYDKDF, per germline (reference sequence). V shed 4 bases, J shed 3 bases, and the junction held 3 bases outside the gene matches. CDR3 nucleotide sequence: TGTGCCACCAGCAAACAGGGGATCTACAATGAGCAGTTCTTC. It is translated as CATSKQGIYNEQFF.

This sequence joins TRBV9 and TRBJ2-5, with a tentative D call TRBD2 (5 bases). This CDR3 contains 15 residues. Trimming removed 4 bases from V and 7 bases from J, with 20 bases in between. Per the germline V gene, CDR1 is SGDLS and CDR2 is YYNGEE. As DNA, the CDR3 is TGTGCCAGCAGCTCTCTGGCAAGCGGCCCTGCGACCCAGTACTTC. Translated, it gives CASSSLASGPATQYF.

This clone was counted between two and nine times. The chain links TRBV5-1 to TRBJ1-3; 7 nucleotides agree with TRBD1. CDR1 is SGHRS, CDR2 YFSETQ, per germline. The CDR3 spans 15 residues. Trimming removed 0 bases from V and 4 bases from J; junction bases left unmatched: 4. The DNA for the CDR3 is TGCGCCAGCAGCTTGGGACAGGGTGGCGGAAACACCATATATTTT. This translates into CASSLGQGGGNTIYF. The whole variable domain, remainder taken from reference TRBV5-1 and TRBJ1-3, is KAGVTQTPRYLIKTRGQQVTLSCSPISGHRSVSWYQQTPGQGLQFLFEYFSETQRNKGNFPGRFSGRQFSNSRSEMNVSTLELGDSALYLCASSLGQGGGNTIYFGEGSWLTVV.

V usage is TRBV27 and J usage is TRBJ2-1; D is perhaps TRBD2 (7 bases). In germline, CDR1 is MNHEY, CDR2 SMNVEV (reference sequence). The CDR3 extends over 18 amino acids. V was clipped by 0 bases and J by 5 bases, with 20 bases between them. The CDR3 nucleotides read TGTGCCAGCAGTTTATCGATCTGTGGGGGGGCCGACAACAATGAGCAGTTCTTC. It translates to CASSLSICGGADNNEQFF.

This clone was seen more than once but under ten times. The V and J genes are TRBV6-1 and TRBJ1-6, with TRBD1 matching 8 bases. This CDR3 spans 16 amino acids. The V gene end was trimmed by 1 base and the J gene end by 9 bases; junction bases not matched to a gene: 8. The germline V gene has CDR1 MNHNS and CDR2 SASEGT. The CDR3 is CASSEVGQGSGSPLHF. The CDR3 nucleotides read TGTGCCAGCAGTGAAGTTGGACAGGGTTCCGGTTCACCCCTCCACTTT.

V usage is TRBV7-3 and J usage is TRBJ1-6, with D maybe TRBD1 (5 bases). The ends were cut back, 3 bases at V and 7 bases at J, with 10 bases in the middle. Germline values: CDR1 SGHTA, CDR2 FQGTGA. The CDR3 loop spans 14 amino acids. CDR3 sequence (DNA): TGTGCCAGCAGCTTCGGACAAGGGAATTCACCCCTCCACTTT. This translates into CASSFGQGNSPLHF. Variable domain in full (rest from reference TRBV7-3 and TRBJ1-6): GAGVSQTPSNKVTEKGKYVELRCDPISGHTALYWYRQSLGQGPEFLIYFQGTGAADDSGLPNDRFFAVRPEGSVSTLKIQRTERGDSAVYLCASSFGQGNSPLHFGNGTRLTVT.

The chain links TRBV30 to TRBJ1-5; a possible D gene is TRBD1 (6 bases). Germline CDR1 reads GTSNPN; CDR2 reads SVGIG (reference sequence). The CDR3 extends over 14 amino acids. V was clipped by 3 bases and J by 4 bases, with 13 bases between them. The CDR3 reads CAWRAQGRNQPQHF. The CDR3 DNA reads TGTGCCTGGAGGGCACAGGGCCGTAATCAGCCCCAGCATTTT. The whole variable domain, remainder taken from reference TRBV30 and TRBJ1-5, is SQTIHQWPATLVQPVGSPLSLECTVEGTSNPNLYWYRQAAGRGLQLLFYSVGIGQISSEVPQNLSASRPQDRQFILSSKKLLLSDSGFYLCAWRAQGRNQPQHFGDGTRLSIL.

The chain couples TRBV5-1 to TRBJ1-1; D not certain. The V end lost 1 base, the J end lost 0 bases, and 10 bases lay between the germline ends. In germline, CDR1 is SGHRS, CDR2 YFSETQ. This CDR3 contains 15 residues. As DNA, the CDR3 is TGCGCCAGCAGCTTGTTGCCAGGATTGAACACTGAAGCTTTCTTT. Amino acids: CASSLLPGLNTEAFF.

This chain uses TRBV24-1 with TRBJ2-5; D is possibly TRBD2 (6 bases). Germline values: CDR1 KGHDR, CDR2 SFDVKD. The CDR3 runs to 16 residues. V lost 5 bases and J 5 bases, leaving 20 bases between the germline ends. The chain's CDR3 is CATSGGDFEYWETQYF. The CDR3, as DNA: TGTGCCACCAGTGGGGGGGACTTTGAATATTGGGAGACCCAGTACTTC.

This chain connects TRBV18 to TRBJ1-4, with TRBD1 matching over 9 bases. V gave up 3 bases and J gave up 7 bases; unmatched junction bases: 6. CDR1 and CDR2 (germline): KGHSH, LQKENI. The CDR3 has 15 amino acids. The CDR3 nucleotides read TGTGCCAGCTCACCCGGGACAGGGAAGAGTGAAAAACTGTTTTTT. This sequence encodes CASSPGTGKSEKLFF.

The chain is built from TRBV7-2 and TRBJ2-7; 7 bases are shared with TRBD2. CDR3 length: 14 amino acids. CDR1 SGHTA and CDR2 FQGNSA come from the germline V gene. V lost 5 bases to trimming and J lost 3 bases; unmatched junction nucleotides: 7. This CDR3 is CASSPGLVGYEQYF. In nucleotides, the CDR3 is TGTGCCAGCAGCCCCGGACTAGTAGGCTACGAGCAGTACTTC.

The chain is built from TRBV11-3 and TRBJ2-5, with 8 bases aligning to TRBD2. This CDR3 is built from 16 residues. Unmatched junction bases numbered 8, after V lost 2 bases and J lost 3 bases. Per the germline V gene, CDR1 is SGHNT and CDR2 is YENEEA. The CDR3: CASSLLLAAHEETQYF. DNA for the CDR3: TGTGCCAGCAGCTTACTACTAGCGGCTCATGAAGAGACCCAGTACTTC.

This sequence joins TRBV20-1 and TRBJ2-5; D gene ambiguous. This CDR3 spans 11 amino acids. In germline, CDR1 is DFQATT, CDR2 SNEGSKA (reference sequence). With 4 bases removed from V and 4 bases from J, the gap between germline ends came to 7 bases. CDR3 nucleotides: TGCAGTGCTACCCCGGGAGAGACCCAGTACTTC. This gives the protein CSATPGETQYF.

This clone appeared once. This rearrangement joins TRBV3-1 (or the pseudogene TRBV3-2) to TRBJ2-6; D uncertain. Trimming shortened V by 3 bases and J by 3 bases, and 3 bases separated the two germline ends. The CDR3 consists of 13 residues. Germline values: CDR1 LGHDT, CDR2 YNNKEL (reference sequence). CDR3 nucleotides: TGTGCCAGCAGCCACCGTGGGGCCAACGTCCTGACTTTC. Amino acid sequence: CASSHRGANVLTF.

The chain has TRBV11-2 and TRBJ1-6, with D unresolved. Trimming removed 6 bases at V and 6 bases at J, with 12 bases between. This CDR3 has 14 residues. The germline V gene encodes CDR1 SGHAT and CDR2 FQNNGV. Written as DNA, the CDR3 is TGTGCCAGCAGTTACGTGGCGGGTAATTCACCCCTCCACTTT. Amino acids: CASSYVAGNSPLHF.

This clone was seen a handful of times. J is TRBJ1-1 and V is TRBV30; the match to TRBD1 covers 8 bases. The CDR3 length is 13 residues. From germline, CDR1 is GTSNPN and CDR2 SVGIG (reference sequence). Trimming at V came to 3 bases and at J to 2 bases, leaving 2 bases not matched to a gene. CDR3 DNA: TGTGCCTGGAGGGGACAGGTAAACACTGAAGCTTTCTTT. Its translation is CAWRGQVNTEAFF.

The rearrangement joins TRBV6-5 to TRBJ1-2; no clear D. V was shortened by 10 bases and J by 7 bases, with 10 bases between the two germline ends. This CDR3 is built from 10 residues. Germline CDR1 MNHEY, CDR2 SVGAGI. The CDR3 DNA reads TGTGCCACCGAAAGCCCTGGCTACACCTTC. It translates to CATESPGYTF.